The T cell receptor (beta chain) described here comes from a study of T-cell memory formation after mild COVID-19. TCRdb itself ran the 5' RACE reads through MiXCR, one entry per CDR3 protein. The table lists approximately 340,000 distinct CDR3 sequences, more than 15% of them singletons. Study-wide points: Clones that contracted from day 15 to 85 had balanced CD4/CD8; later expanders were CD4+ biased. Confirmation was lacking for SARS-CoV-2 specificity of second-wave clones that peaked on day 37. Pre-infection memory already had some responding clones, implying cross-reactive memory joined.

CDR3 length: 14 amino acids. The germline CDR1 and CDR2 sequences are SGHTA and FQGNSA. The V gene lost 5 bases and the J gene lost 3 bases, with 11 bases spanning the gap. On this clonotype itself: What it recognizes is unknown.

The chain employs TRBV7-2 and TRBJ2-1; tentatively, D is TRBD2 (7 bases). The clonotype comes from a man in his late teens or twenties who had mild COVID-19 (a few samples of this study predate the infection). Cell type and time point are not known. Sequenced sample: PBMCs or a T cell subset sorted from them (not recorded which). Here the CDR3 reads CASSRGGVYNEQFF. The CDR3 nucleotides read TGTGCCAGCAGCAGGGGGGGCGTCTACAATGAGCAGTTCTTC.